One sample yielded the 18 T cell receptor beta chains listed below, sequenced in a study of T cell changes during pregnancy in multiple sclerosis. Some clones are missing from TCRdb's copy, which holds only in-frame ones; the method was immunoSEQ multiplex PCR. The repertoire holds approximately 37,000 clones, with about 90% as singletons. This specimen consisted of CD4+ T cells from peripheral blood mononuclear cells, obtained before pregnancy. All receptors derive from a female donor with multiple sclerosis, enrolled in a pregnancy study.

This chain joins TRBV5-8 and TRBJ2-4; D is perhaps TRBD1 (6 bases). The ends were cut back, 3 bases at V and 0 bases at J, with 22 bases in the middle. The germline V gene encodes CDR1 SGHTS and CDR2 YDEGEE. The CDR3 contains 19 residues. The CDR3 reads CASSSRGPGTPLAKNIQYF. DNA for the CDR3: TGTGCCAGCAGCTCTCGGGGCCCCGGGACACCCTTAGCCAAAAACATTCAGTACTTC.

This CDR3 is CASSLIGQGNEKLFF. CDR3 nucleotide sequence: TGTGCCAGCAGTTTAATCGGGCAGGGCAATGAAAAACTGTTTTTT. V usage is TRBV28 and J usage is TRBJ1-4, with D possibly being TRBD1 (5 bases). V gave up 2 bases and J gave up 5 bases, with 12 bases separating them. The CDR3 is made up of 15 amino acids. Germline CDR1 and CDR2: MDHEN and SYDVKM.

The count of this clone is one. The chain carries TRBV6-5 and TRBJ2-4, with 7 bases that match TRBD1. V gave up 2 bases and J gave up 2 bases; unmatched junction bases: 3. CDR1 MNHEY and CDR2 SVGAGI come from the germline V gene. This CDR3 contains 15 residues. CDR3 nucleotides: TGTGCCAGCAGTTACGCGACAGGGCCCAAAAACATTCAGTACTTC. Translated: CASSYATGPKNIQYF.

V usage is TRBV9 and J usage is TRBJ2-1; the D gene is possibly TRBD1 (6 bases). This CDR3 is built from 14 residues. V was cut by 9 bases and J by 8 bases, with 21 bases left in between. Germline V gives CDR1 SGDLS, CDR2 YYNGEE. CDR3 coding DNA: TGTGCCACCGGCCTAGCCGGGGACAACTATGAGCAGTTCTTC. It codes for CATGLAGDNYEQFF.

Here the CDR3 reads CVARGPYEQYF. In DNA form, the CDR3 reads TGTGTGGCCAGGGGCCCCTACGAGCAGTACTTC. The V and J genes are TRBV28 and TRBJ2-7; D might be TRBD1 (6 bases). Germline loops: CDR1 MDHEN, CDR2 SYDVKM. CDR3 size: 11 residues.

The genes are TRBV5-1 and TRBJ2-3; 8 nucleotides match TRBD2. Germline CDR1 reads SGHRS; CDR2 reads YFSETQ. This CDR3 comprises 13 residues. The V gene end was trimmed by 4 bases and the J gene end by 3 bases; junction bases not matched to a gene: 1. CDR3 bases: TGCGCCAGCAGCCGCGGGGGGACAGATACGCAGTATTTT. Translating it yields CASSRGGTDTQYF.

This clone was detected only once. This sequence joins TRBV5-1 and TRBJ1-4; 7 bases map to TRBD1. With V trimmed by 4 bases and J by 5 bases, 11 bases remained unmatched. Looked up from germline, CDR1 is SGHRS and CDR2 is YFSETQ. The CDR3 has 16 residues. CDR3 in amino acids: CASSLNPGQKNEKLFF. The DNA for the CDR3 is TGCGCCAGCAGCCTGAATCCGGGACAGAAAAATGAAAAACTGTTTTTT.

This clone was picked up one time. The CDR3 nucleotides read TGTGCCAGCAGCCAAGGCGCCGGGAGGACTGGAAACACCATATATTTT. Translated: CASSQGAGRTGNTIYF. This sequence joins TRBV6-6 and TRBJ1-3; D call uncertain. Germline V CDR1 and CDR2: MNHNY, SVGAGI (reference sequence). V was pared by 6 bases and J by 2 bases, with 17 bases between. The CDR3 extends over 16 amino acids.

This clone was observed a single time. This chain connects TRBV9 to TRBJ2-1, with TRBD2 as a possible D gene (5 bases). Germline V gene lookup returns CDR1 SGDLS and CDR2 YYNGEE. The CDR3 runs 15 residues. V lost 4 bases, J lost 6 bases, and 17 bases lay in between. The CDR3 DNA sequence: TGTGCCAGCAGCCCGGCTAGCTTAGGAATCAATGAGCAGTTCTTC. This encodes CASSPASLGINEQFF. Full variable domain (missing parts from reference TRBV9 and TRBJ2-1): DSGVTQTPKHLITATGQRVTLRCSPRSGDLSVYWYQQSLDQGLQFLIQYYNGEERAKGNILERFSAQQFPDLHSELNLSSLELGDSALYFCASSPASLGINEQFFGPGTRLTVL.

V is TRBV25-1 and J is TRBJ2-1, with 7 bases aligning to TRBD1. Germline trimming cut 1 base from V and 6 bases from J; bases unmatched to any gene: 3. Germline-derived CDR1 and CDR2 are MGHDK and SYGVNS. The CDR3 consists of 14 residues. The CDR3 DNA sequence: TGTGCCAGCAGTGAATGGGGACAGCTCAATGAGCAGTTCTTC. This codes for CASSEWGQLNEQFF. The full variable domain, rest sourced from reference TRBV25-1 and TRBJ2-1, is EADIYQTPRYLVIGTGKKITLECSQTMGHDKMYWYQQDPGMELHLIHYSYGVNSTEKGDLSSESTVSRIRTEHFPLTLESARPSHTSQYLCASSEWGQLNEQFFGPGTRLTVL.

The chain is built from TRBV23-1 and TRBJ1-5; no definite D call. Being an ORF, TRBV23-1 has a function that is uncertain. V was trimmed by 0 bases and J by 3 bases, leaving 15 bases between them. This CDR3 is 17 amino acids long. CDR3 in amino acids: CASSQSREGRNNQPQHF. In nucleotides, the CDR3 is TGCGCCAGCAGTCAATCTAGGGAGGGAAGGAACAATCAGCCCCAGCATTTT.

This clone was counted a single time. The V call is TRBV2, the J call TRBJ2-3, with 7 bases fitting TRBD1. The CDR3 loop spans 15 amino acids. V shed 8 bases, J shed 0 bases, and the junction held 8 bases outside the gene matches. Germline CDR1 and CDR2: SNHLY and FYNNEI. The CDR3 sequence: CASSGQATSTDTQYF. The CDR3 bases are TGTGCCAGCTCCGGACAGGCCACAAGCACAGATACGCAGTATTTT. The full variable domain, in which reference TRBV2 and TRBJ2-3 provide the parts outside the CDR3, is EPEVTQTPSHQVTQMGQEVILRCVPISNHLYFYWYRQILGQKVEFLVSFYNNEISEKSEIFDDQFSVERPDGSNFTLKIRSTKLEDSAMYFCASSGQATSTDTQYFGPGTRLTVL.

The chain joins TRBV6-1 to TRBJ2-1, with D possibly being TRBD2 (5 bases). Germline V gene sequence: CDR1 MNHNS, CDR2 SASEGT. This CDR3 has 15 amino acids. Between the trimmed V and J ends, which lost 5 bases and 0 bases, there was a span of 11 bases. The CDR3 sequence: CASSTGSSSYNEQFF. CDR3 nucleotides: TGTGCCAGCAGTACTGGGAGTAGCTCCTACAATGAGCAGTTCTTC.

This clone was observed once. The V and J genes are TRBV25-1 and TRBJ1-2; D not resolved. This CDR3 is built from 11 residues. The V and J ends lost 1 base and 6 bases respectively, with 3 bases between them. Germline CDR1 is MGHDK and CDR2 is SYGVNS. The CDR3 region has the DNA TGTGCCAGCAGTGAATTTAATGGCTACACCTTC. Its translation is CASSEFNGYTF.

The V gene is TRBV7-2, the J gene TRBJ1-5; tentatively, D is TRBD1 (6 bases). This CDR3 is built from 14 residues. In germline, CDR1 is SGHTA, CDR2 FQGNSA. V dropped 5 bases and J dropped 2 bases, with 10 bases sitting between them. Written as DNA, the CDR3 is TGTGCCAGCAGCATCAGGGGTGGCAATCAGCCCCAGCATTTT. It specifies CASSIRGGNQPQHF.

J is TRBJ2-1 and V is TRBV9; 7 bases are shared with TRBD2. Trimming took 4 bases from V and 2 from J; bases not matched to a gene: 3. This CDR3 comprises 14 residues. The germline V gene encodes CDR1 SGDLS and CDR2 YYNGEE. CDR3 sequence: CASSSGITYNEQFF. The CDR3, as DNA: TGTGCCAGCAGCAGCGGGATAACCTACAATGAGCAGTTCTTC.

This chain links TRBV30 with TRBJ1-3; D perhaps matches TRBD1 (6 bases). The CDR3 is made up of 15 amino acids. The germline gives CDR1 GTSNPN, CDR2 SVGIG (reference sequence). Trimming stripped 4 bases from V and 0 bases from J, with 13 bases between. The CDR3 protein is CAWMVGQSSGNTIYF. The CDR3 DNA sequence: TGTGCCTGGATGGTCGGACAGAGCTCTGGAAACACCATATATTTT.

The chain recombines TRBV4-1 with TRBJ2-1, with a possible D match to TRBD1 (5 bases). Per germline, CDR1 MGHRA and CDR2 YSYEKL. The V gene lost 0 bases and the J gene lost 5 bases, with 17 bases spanning the gap. CDR3 size: 17 residues. The CDR3 here is CASSQDKGFPFDNEQFF. DNA of the CDR3: TGCGCCAGCAGCCAAGATAAGGGGTTTCCTTTCGACAATGAGCAGTTCTTC.